The 17 T cell receptor beta chains given below trace back to one sample, sequenced in a study of blood T cell repertoires in COVID-19. The method was immunoSEQ multiplex PCR; TCRdb's version includes in-frame clones alone and lacks a portion of them. The sample lists approximately 380,000 clones, less than 85% occurring once. Specimen: peripheral blood. The origin of the receptors is a woman between 18 and 29 years old with acute or convalescent COVID-19.

This clone was seen a single time. The chain combines TRBV27 with TRBJ1-6; perhaps TRBD1 as D (5 bases). The CDR3 runs to 16 residues. The germline V and J ends were trimmed by 6 bases and 7 bases, with 19 bases remaining between them. Germline lookup yields CDR1 MNHEY and CDR2 SMNVEV (reference sequence). CDR3 nucleotides: TGTGCCAGCAGGTCCGGCGGGGGGATCGTCAATTCACCCCTCCACTTT. It codes for CASRSGGGIVNSPLHF.

The CDR3 loop is CASSDFGGSSSEQFF. In nucleotides, the CDR3 is TGTGCCAGCAGTGACTTTGGCGGGAGTTCGAGTGAGCAGTTCTTC. This chain joins TRBV6-4 and TRBJ2-1, with 7 nucleotides matching TRBD2. There are 15 residues in the CDR3. The V gene's germline CDR1 is MRHNA and CDR2 SNTAGT. The V gene end was trimmed by 1 base and the J gene end by 9 bases; junction bases not matched to a gene: 9.

This clone was recorded a few times. The rearrangement uses TRBV19 and TRBJ1-6; TRBD1 aligns across 9 bases. Losses at the gene ends were 6 bases for V and 4 bases for J; bases not matched to a gene: 4. Germline loops: CDR1 LNHDA, CDR2 SQIVND (reference sequence). The CDR3 consists of 15 residues. In DNA, the CDR3 is TGTGCCAGTAGGGAAGGACAGGGGTATAATTCACCCCTCCACTTT. Amino acid sequence: CASREGQGYNSPLHF. The full variable domain, rest sourced from reference TRBV19 and TRBJ1-6, is DGGITQSPKYLFRKEGQNVTLSCEQNLNHDAMYWYRQDPGQGLRLIYYSQIVNDFQKGDIAEGYSVSREKKESFPLTVTSAQKNPTAFYLCASREGQGYNSPLHFGNGTRLTVT.

The rearrangement uses TRBV3-1 (or the pseudogene TRBV3-2) and TRBJ1-2, with D uncertain. V lost 4 bases and J lost 0, with 15 bases in between. The CDR3 is made up of 16 amino acids. Germline assignment: CDR1 LGHDT and CDR2 YNNKEL (reference sequence). The CDR3 DNA follows: TGTGCCAGCAGCCCACTGGTCCTTCCGGCTAACTATGGCTACACCTTC. Its translation: CASSPLVLPANYGYTF.

This sequence joins TRBV2 and TRBJ1-5; D not certain. Trimming removed 2 bases at V and 4 bases at J, with 6 bases between. Per germline, CDR1 SNHLY and CDR2 FYNNEI. The CDR3 contains 13 residues. CDR3 protein: CASSESGNQPQHF. In DNA form, the CDR3 reads TGTGCCAGCAGTGAATCGGGGAATCAGCCCCAGCATTTT.

This rearrangement joins TRBV28 to TRBJ1-1; 7 nucleotides agree with TRBD1. This CDR3 is 13 amino acids long. V shed 5 bases, J shed 6 bases, and the junction held 6 bases outside the gene matches. Germline CDR1 reads MDHEN; CDR2 reads SYDVKM. In nucleotides, the CDR3 is TGTGCCAGCAGTGGCAGGGGGGCAGCTGAAGCTTTCTTT. It translates to CASSGRGAAEAFF. Drawing the rest from reference TRBV28 and TRBJ1-1, the complete variable domain is DVKVTQSSRYLVKRTGEKVFLECVQDMDHENMFWYRQDPGLGLRLIYFSYDVKMKEKGDIPEGYSVSREKKERFSLILESASTNQTSMYLCASSGRGAAEAFFGQGTRLTVV.

The gene calls are TRBV19 and TRBJ1-2, with D tentatively TRBD1 (5 bases). CDR3 length equals 13 residues. V lost 10 bases and J lost 0, with 12 bases in between. Looked up from germline, CDR1 is LNHDA and CDR2 is SQIVND (reference sequence). The CDR3 nucleotides are TGTGCCACTTCTTTGACAGCTAACTATGGCTACACCTTC. This encodes CATSLTANYGYTF.

This clone was recorded only once. The chain is built from TRBV5-1 and TRBJ2-6; D might be TRBD1 (5 bases). Germline loops: CDR1 SGHRS, CDR2 YFSETQ. CDR3 length: 14 amino acids. Deletions cut 8 bases from V and 2 bases from J, with 11 bases between. The CDR3 spells CASLQGTGANVLTF. DNA of the CDR3: TGCGCCAGTCTTCAGGGAACTGGGGCCAACGTCCTGACTTTC.

Only a few counts were recorded for this clone. The rearrangement links TRBV2 to TRBJ1-4; TRBD1 matches 7 bases. CDR3 length equals 13 residues. Germline CDR1 and CDR2: SNHLY and FYNNEI. V trimming: 4 bases; J trimming: 8 bases; junction bases outside the gene matches: 4. The CDR3 DNA is TGTGCCAGCAGTGTGGGACAGAGGGAAAAACTGTTTTTT. Its translation is CASSVGQREKLFF.

In its sample, this clone was seen a few times. The chain is built from TRBV10-2 and TRBJ1-3; D is possibly TRBD1 (6 bases). The V gene's germline CDR1 is WSHSY and CDR2 SAAADI. The CDR3 runs 15 residues. Trimming left V 7 bases short and J 0 bases short, with 13 bases between. The CDR3 spells CASTVRQASGNTIYF. The DNA of the CDR3 is TGCGCCAGCACTGTCAGACAGGCCTCTGGAAACACCATATATTTT.

The V gene is TRBV5-1, the J gene TRBJ1-3, with a tentative D call TRBD1 (6 bases). CDR3 length: 13 amino acids. The V gene lost 1 base and the J gene lost 4 bases, with 6 bases spanning the gap. The germline V gene has CDR1 SGHRS and CDR2 YFSETQ. The CDR3: CASSLTGGNTIYF. CDR3 DNA sequence: TGCGCCAGCAGCTTGACAGGGGGAAACACCATATATTTT.

The genes are TRBV6-5 and TRBJ2-7; 7 bases fit TRBD2. This CDR3 is 14 amino acids long. Germline V gives CDR1 MNHEY, CDR2 SVGAGI. Losses at the gene ends were 5 bases for V and 0 bases for J; bases not matched to a gene: 4. The CDR3 bases are TGTGCCAGCAGTCTCGGGGGGAGCTCCTACGAGCAGTACTTC. Its translation is CASSLGGSSYEQYF.

V is TRBV5-1 and J is TRBJ1-6, with TRBD1 identical over 8 bases. The length of the CDR3 is 13 residues. After removal of 4 bases from V and 9 bases from J, the junction contained 3 bases not matched to a gene. Germline CDR1 reads SGHRS; CDR2 reads YFSETQ. The CDR3 loop reads CASSVDRGSPLHF. The CDR3 bases are TGCGCCAGCAGCGTTGACAGGGGTTCACCCCTCCACTTT.

CDR3 region: CASSMDREGTEAFF. Written as DNA, the CDR3 is TGTGCCAGTAGTATGGACAGGGAGGGAACTGAAGCTTTCTTT. This chain links TRBV19 with TRBJ1-1; 8 bases agree with TRBD1. The germline V gene encodes CDR1 LNHDA and CDR2 SQIVND (reference sequence). This CDR3 region has 14 residues. With V trimmed by 3 bases and J by 5 bases, 5 bases remained unmatched.

This chain uses TRBV6-5 with TRBJ1-6; TRBD1 might be the D (6 bases). This CDR3 has 14 amino acids. Trimming cost V 5 bases and J 7 bases, with 12 bases left between them. The germline V gene has CDR1 MNHEY and CDR2 SVGAGI. CDR3 nucleotide sequence: TGTGCCAGCAGTCCAGGGGTCGCAAATTCACCCCTCCACTTT. This gives the protein CASSPGVANSPLHF.

The V call is TRBV4-1, the J call TRBJ1-3, with D unclear. Germline CDR1 reads MGHRA; CDR2 reads YSYEKL. CDR3 length: 14 amino acids. Trimming removed 6 bases from V and 0 bases from J, with 9 bases in between. The chain's CDR3 is CASSSGSSGNTIYF. The CDR3 DNA is TGCGCCAGCAGTAGCGGGAGCTCTGGAAACACCATATATTTT.

The chain is built from TRBV28 and TRBJ1-2; D might be TRBD1 (5 bases). Germline V gene data show CDR1 as MDHEN and CDR2 as SYDVKM. The V gene lost 5 bases and the J gene lost 2 bases, with 15 bases spanning the gap. This CDR3 has 15 residues. CDR3 region: CASSTLRTLNYGYTF. The CDR3 nucleotides are TGTGCCAGCAGTACTCTCCGGACACTCAACTATGGCTACACCTTC.